This T cell receptor beta chain emerged from a study of blood T cell repertoires in COVID-19. Study-level information: The samples span acute and convalescent COVID-19 from the United States, Italy and Spain.

Study processing details: Amplified reference gene primers provided the basis for estimating nucleated cell counts. The data were produced by immunoSEQ multiplex PCR, yet TCRdb's version contains in-frame clones alone and is incomplete. The V and J calls and clone size come from that table; D and trimming were worked out from the DNA. Of 150,000 to 200,000 clones listed, roughly nine tenths are singletons. V gave up 5 bases and J gave up 5 bases; unmatched junction bases: 6. The CDR3 loop spans 15 amino acids. The germline V gene has CDR1 SGHTA and CDR2 FQGTGA. This sequence originates from a man aged 55 to 70 with acute or convalescent COVID-19. V is TRBV7-3 and J is TRBJ2-1; 10 nucleotides agree with TRBD2. Sequencing was done on a sample of peripheral blood. CDR3 in DNA: TGTGCCAGCAGCCCCACACTAGCGGGGAACAATGAGCAGTTCTTC. Protein: CASSPTLAGNNEQFF.